This T cell receptor beta chain came from a study of blood T cell repertoires in COVID-19. The repertoire was sequenced with immunoSEQ multiplex PCR; TCRdb's copy has only in-frame clones and lacks some. The sample has approximately 100,000 clones; 84% are singletons. The CDR3 totals 13 residues. CDR1 and CDR2 from the germline V gene are MGHRA and YSYEKL. V shed 1 base and J shed 3 bases, with 6 bases lying between them. The rearrangement joins TRBV4-1 to TRBJ1-2, with D unclear. The sample taken for sequencing was peripheral blood. This receptor was identified in an older woman with acute or convalescent COVID-19. In nucleotides, the CDR3 is TGCGCCAGCAGCCAAGTTCGTGACTATGGCTACACCTTC. It translates to CASSQVRDYGYTF.